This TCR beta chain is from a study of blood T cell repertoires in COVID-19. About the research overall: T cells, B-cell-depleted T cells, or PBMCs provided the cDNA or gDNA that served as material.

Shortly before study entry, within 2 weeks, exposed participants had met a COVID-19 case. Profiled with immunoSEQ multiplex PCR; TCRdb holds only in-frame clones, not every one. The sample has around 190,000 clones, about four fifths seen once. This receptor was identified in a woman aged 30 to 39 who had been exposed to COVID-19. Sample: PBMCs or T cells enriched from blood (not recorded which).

DNA for the CDR3: TGTGCCAGTAGTATCGGGGTTAACTATGGCTACACCTTC. Translating it yields CASSIGVNYGYTF. V and J are TRBV19 and TRBJ1-2; D is unclear. The CDR3 contains 13 residues. From germline, CDR1 is LNHDA and CDR2 SQIVND (reference sequence). Trimming took 3 bases from V and 1 from J, leaving 6 bases between them.